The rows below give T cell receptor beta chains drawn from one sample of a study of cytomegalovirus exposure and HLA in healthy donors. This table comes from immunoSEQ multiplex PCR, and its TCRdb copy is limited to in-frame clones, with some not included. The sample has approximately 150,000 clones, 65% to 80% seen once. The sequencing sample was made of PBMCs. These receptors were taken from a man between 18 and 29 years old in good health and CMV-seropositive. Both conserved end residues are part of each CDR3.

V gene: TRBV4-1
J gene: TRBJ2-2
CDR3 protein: CASSQTDGTGELFF

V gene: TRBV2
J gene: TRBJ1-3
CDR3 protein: CAKTGGPGNTIYF

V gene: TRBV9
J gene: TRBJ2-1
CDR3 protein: CASSGGSGSFYNEQFF

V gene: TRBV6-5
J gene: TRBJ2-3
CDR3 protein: CASSYSYGSPDTQYF

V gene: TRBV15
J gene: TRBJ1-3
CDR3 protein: CATSRVDLTRGAIGNTIYF

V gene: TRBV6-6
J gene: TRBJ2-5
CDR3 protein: CASSYSSKQEAQYF

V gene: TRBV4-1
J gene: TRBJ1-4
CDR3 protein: CASSQDWTGDEKLFF

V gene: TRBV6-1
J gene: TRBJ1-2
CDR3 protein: CASSAEQVNYGYTF

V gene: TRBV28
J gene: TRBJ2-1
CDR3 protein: CASAESGQGTNNEQFF

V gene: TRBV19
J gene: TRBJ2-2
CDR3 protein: CATSNGRGFSTGELFF